Shown below are 27 T cell receptor beta chains from a single sample sequenced in a study of pediatric ulcerative colitis. During colonoscopy, one to two rectal pinch biopsies were collected. Using immunoSEQ multiplex PCR, the repertoire was profiled, and TCRdb retains in-frame clones only, with some absent. The sample contains 15,000 to 20,000 clones, approximately 69% of which appear only once. Sequencing was done on a sample of gut tissue. The receptors here all came from a girl between 5 and 17 years old with moderate ulcerative colitis.

The V and J genes are TRBV2 and TRBJ2-5; 7 bases line up with TRBD1. Germline assignment: CDR1 SNHLY and CDR2 FYNNEI. This CDR3 spans 13 amino acids. With V trimmed by 8 bases and J by 3 bases, 6 bases remained unmatched. Written as DNA, the CDR3 is TGTGCCAGCGCGACAGGGCCGGAAGAGACCCAGTACTTC. Protein sequence: CASATGPEETQYF.

The gene calls are TRBV6-5 and TRBJ2-1; TRBD1 might be the D (5 bases). The CDR3 totals 15 residues. Germline lookup yields CDR1 MNHEY and CDR2 SVGAGI. V was pared by 0 bases and J by 5 bases, with 11 bases between. DNA of the CDR3: TGTGCCAGCAGTTACTCATTAGACAGAGACAATGAGCAGTTCTTC. Its protein product is CASSYSLDRDNEQFF.

As regards this clone: One end of the junction is discordant with germline, which a read error may explain. The J gene is TRBJ2-7, the V gene TRBV20-1; D is perhaps TRBD1 or TRBD2 (5 bases each). The CDR3 runs 11 residues. From germline, CDR1 is DFQATT and CDR2 SNEGSKA (reference sequence). CDR3 in DNA: TGCAGTGCTCTAGGGCCCGGGACGCACCCCTTC. It specifies CSALGPGTHPF.

CDR3 region: CATSQGTVYGYTF. The CDR3 coding sequence is TGTGCCACCTCACAGGGAACCGTCTATGGCTACACCTTC. The J gene is TRBJ1-2, the V gene TRBV19; D might be TRBD1 (6 bases). The CDR3 consists of 13 residues. With 10 bases removed from V and 4 bases from J, the gap between germline ends came to 16 bases. Germline V lookup: CDR1 LNHDA, CDR2 SQIVND (reference sequence).

This clone was counted a single time. This chain links TRBV6-1 with TRBJ2-2; D is possibly TRBD1 (5 bases). V was trimmed by 4 bases and J by 3 bases, leaving 9 bases between them. Per germline, CDR1 MNHNS and CDR2 SASEGT. The CDR3 extends over 14 amino acids. The CDR3 loop is CASSAGSDTGELFF. The CDR3 DNA is TGTGCCAGCAGTGCAGGGTCGGACACCGGGGAGCTGTTTTTT.

This clone came up a few times. This chain uses TRBV2 with TRBJ1-5, with D unresolved. Trimming took off 5 bases at V and 0 bases at J, with 8 bases between the two ends. Looked up from germline, CDR1 is SNHLY and CDR2 is FYNNEI. There are 14 residues in the CDR3. CDR3 coding DNA: TGTGCCAGCAGTTTAAAGTATAGCAATCAGCCCCAGCATTTT. It specifies CASSLKYSNQPQHF.

The chain joins TRBV18 to TRBJ1-6; D unclear. V lost 6 bases and J 8 bases, leaving 11 bases between the germline ends. Germline-derived CDR1 and CDR2 are KGHSH and LQKENI. The CDR3 has 13 amino acids. CDR3 protein: CASSTSRDSPLHF. The CDR3 DNA follows: TGTGCCAGCTCTACCTCCCGGGATTCACCCCTCCACTTT. Looking up the rest from reference TRBV18 and TRBJ1-6 gives the full variable domain: NAGVMQNPRHLVRRRGQEARLRCSPMKGHSHVYWYRQLPEEGLKFMVYLQKENIIDESGMPKERFSAEFPKEGPSILRIQQVVRGDSAAYFCASSTSRDSPLHFGNGTRLTVT.

The chain uses TRBV29-1 and TRBJ1-4; tentative D call: TRBD1 (6 bases). V dropped 4 bases and J dropped 8 bases, with 14 bases sitting between them. Germline CDR1 and CDR2: SQVTM and ANQGSEA. The CDR3 is 13 amino acids. The CDR3 reads CSVGSGGLEKLFF. CDR3 DNA sequence: TGCAGCGTTGGGTCGGGGGGGCTCGAAAAACTGTTTTTT. The full variable domain, rest sourced from reference TRBV29-1 and TRBJ1-4, is SAVISQKPSRDICQRGTSLTIQCQVDSQVTMMFWYRQQPGQSLTLIATANQGSEATYESGFVIDKFPISRPNLTFSTLTVSNMSPEDSSIYLCSVGSGGLEKLFFGSGTQLSVL.

The chain is built from TRBV6-1 and TRBJ2-2; a weak D match, TRBD2 (6 bases). Germline V gene sequence: CDR1 MNHNS, CDR2 SASEGT. Trimming took 5 bases from V and 0 from J, leaving 7 bases between them. This CDR3 region has 14 residues. The CDR3 DNA sequence: TGTGCCAGCAGTTCTAGCGCGAACACCGGGGAGCTGTTTTTT. Residues: CASSSSANTGELFF.

This clone was counted only a few times. The J gene is TRBJ2-7, the V gene TRBV7-2; the D is unclear. This CDR3 region has 13 residues. CDR1 is SGHTA, CDR2 FQGNSA, per germline. V dropped 1 base and J dropped 3 bases, with 7 bases sitting between them. The CDR3 bases are TGTGCCAGCAGCTTAGGGGCAGGCTACGAGCAGTACTTC. Translation gives CASSLGAGYEQYF.

This chain connects TRBV6-6 to TRBJ1-1; the match to TRBD1 covers 10 bases. The germline CDR1 and CDR2 sequences are MNHNY and SVGAGI (reference sequence). V trimming: 4 bases; J trimming: 9 bases; junction bases outside the gene matches: 11. This CDR3 has 15 residues. CDR3 loop: CASSSLATGGPKAFF. The CDR3 nucleotides are TGTGCCAGCAGTTCACTCGCGACAGGGGGCCCAAAAGCTTTCTTT.

This clone has more than one count but fewer than ten. This sample also contains other DNA sequences that code for the same CDR3. The CDR3 region has the DNA TGCGCCAGCAGCCCTGGACAGGGTGGGGACCAGCCCCAGCATTTT. Its translation: CASSPGQGGDQPQHF. The chain couples TRBV5-1 to TRBJ1-5; 8 bases line up with TRBD1. Trimming removed 4 bases from V and 7 bases from J; junction bases left unmatched: 10. The CDR3 has 15 residues. Germline CDR1 reads SGHRS; CDR2 reads YFSETQ.

V is TRBV28 and J is TRBJ1-5; 7 bases are a match to TRBD1. CDR1 and CDR2 (germline): MDHEN, SYDVKM. V shed 8 bases and J 3 bases; nucleotides not matched to a gene: 10. The CDR3 has 15 amino acids. The CDR3 coding sequence is TGTGCCAGCGGATTAGGGGACAGACTCAATCAGCCCCAGCATTTT. Translated: CASGLGDRLNQPQHF.

The rearrangement links TRBV27 to TRBJ2-7; D unclear. The CDR3 is made up of 14 amino acids. Germline V gives CDR1 MNHEY, CDR2 SMNVEV (reference sequence). The V end was cut by 1 base, the J end by 0 bases, with 7 bases between. CDR3 amino acids: CASSLYGSSYEQYF. In nucleotides, the CDR3 is TGTGCCAGCAGTTTATACGGCTCCTCCTACGAGCAGTACTTC.

The chain employs TRBV7-6 and TRBJ2-7; possible D gene TRBD2, 5 bases. Trimming cost V 5 bases and J 5 bases, with 13 bases left between them. The CDR3 loop spans 13 amino acids. The V gene's germline CDR1 is SGHVS and CDR2 FNYEAQ. The CDR3 sequence is CASSPEGEDEQYF. CDR3 in DNA: TGTGCCAGCAGCCCAGAGGGTGAGGACGAGCAGTACTTC.

This clone was picked up one time. The chain is built from TRBV15 and TRBJ2-3; D is uncertain. The germline gives CDR1 LNHNV, CDR2 YYDKDF (reference sequence). Trimming left V 0 bases short and J 11 bases short, with 12 bases between. The CDR3 runs to 13 residues. DNA of the CDR3: TGTGCCACCAGCAGAGATCGGAATAGATTGCAGTATTTT. Protein: CATSRDRNRLQYF. The whole variable domain, filled in from reference TRBV15 and TRBJ2-3, reads DAMVIQNPRYQVTQFGKPVTLSCSQTLNHNVMYWYQQKSSQAPKLLFHYYDKDFNNEADTPDNFQSRRPNTSFCFLDIRSPGLGDTAMYLCATSRDRNRLQYFGPGTRLTVL.

The V gene is TRBV9, the J gene TRBJ2-1; TRBD2 matches at 9 bases. With V trimmed by 4 bases and J by 4 bases, 6 bases remained unmatched. The CDR3 totals 15 residues. The germline CDR1 and CDR2 sequences are SGDLS and YYNGEE. This chain's CDR3 is CASSYSGGPYNEQFF. The CDR3 nucleotides read TGTGCCAGCAGCTATAGCGGGGGTCCTTACAATGAGCAGTTCTTC.

This rearrangement joins TRBV21-1 to TRBJ1-1; no DNA check was done on the table's D call, TRBD1. TRBV21-1 is a pseudogene segment. The CDR3 covers 14 residues. The CDR3 DNA sequence: TGTGCCAGCAGCAAAGCGCTCAGGGACACTGAAGCTTTCTTT. It specifies CASSKALRDTEAFF.

The V gene is TRBV9, the J gene TRBJ1-1; D possibly corresponds to TRBD1 (6 bases). CDR3 length: 15 amino acids. The ends were cut back, 2 bases at V and 4 bases at J, with 15 bases in the middle. Germline CDR1 is SGDLS and CDR2 is YYNGEE. The CDR3 reads CASSVSAGAGTEAFF. In nucleotides, the CDR3 is TGTGCCAGCAGCGTTTCGGCGGGGGCAGGCACTGAAGCTTTCTTT.

This clone came up a few times. V usage is TRBV7-8 and J usage is TRBJ1-2; D is perhaps TRBD1 (6 bases). V lost 1 base to trimming and J lost 8 bases, with 14 bases between them. Germline V gene data show CDR1 as SGHVS and CDR2 as FQNEAQ. There are 14 residues in the CDR3. The CDR3 spells CASSLVRRGGGYTF. The CDR3 DNA sequence: TGTGCCAGCAGCTTAGTCCGCAGGGGAGGAGGCTACACCTTC.

This chain uses TRBV6-6 with TRBJ1-1, with TRBD1 matching 7 bases. Germline loops: CDR1 MNHNY, CDR2 SVGAGI (reference sequence). There are 14 residues in the CDR3. With V trimmed by 7 bases and J by 1 base, 6 bases remained unmatched. The DNA of the CDR3 is TGTGCCAGCACGCTACAGGGGACGAACACTGAAGCTTTCTTT. It translates to CASTLQGTNTEAFF.

J is TRBJ2-2 and V is TRBV4-1; 11 bases are shared with TRBD1. The V gene's germline CDR1 is MGHRA and CDR2 YSYEKL. The CDR3 covers 19 residues. Unmatched junction bases numbered 9, after V lost 3 bases and J lost 0 bases. The CDR3 here is CASSHPPDRGPSNTGELFF. CDR3 nucleotide sequence: TGCGCCAGCAGCCACCCCCCGGACAGGGGGCCCTCGAACACCGGGGAGCTGTTTTTT.

This chain connects TRBV6-6 to TRBJ2-2; 8 nucleotides match TRBD1. Unmatched junction bases numbered 7, after V lost 8 bases and J lost 2 bases. Germline V CDR1 and CDR2: MNHNY, SVGAGI (reference sequence). CDR3 length: 15 residues. The CDR3 sequence: CASQTTGGNTGELFF. The CDR3 nucleotides read TGTGCCAGCCAGACTACAGGGGGAAACACCGGGGAGCTGTTTTTT.

The gene calls are TRBV28 and TRBJ1-3; 7 nucleotides align to TRBD1. This CDR3 has 16 residues. Trimming removed 7 bases from V and 0 bases from J; junction bases left unmatched: 9. Germline V gene data show CDR1 as MDHEN and CDR2 as SYDVKM. In DNA, the CDR3 is TGTGCCAGCACCCCGGCGGGACAGTTCTCTGGAAACACCATATATTTT. Translation: CASTPAGQFSGNTIYF.

The chain recombines TRBV29-1 with TRBJ2-1; D possibly matches TRBD1 or TRBD2 (6 bases each). Germline CDR1 reads SQVTM; CDR2 reads ANQGSEA. V was pared by 7 bases and J by 4 bases, with 11 bases between. The CDR3 covers 12 residues. CDR3 DNA sequence: TGCAGCGGAAGGGGGGATTACAATGAGCAGTTCTTC. It translates to CSGRGDYNEQFF.

The rearrangement joins TRBV27 to TRBJ1-1; the D is unclear. Germline V gene data show CDR1 as MNHEY and CDR2 as SMNVEV (reference sequence). V was shortened by 0 bases and J by 3 bases, with 8 bases between the two germline ends. The CDR3 is 14 residues long. This CDR3 reads CASSLSYTDTEAFF. The CDR3 DNA reads as TGTGCCAGCAGTTTATCCTATACTGACACTGAAGCTTTCTTT.

J is TRBJ2-7 and V is TRBV10-2; weak D call: TRBD1 (5 bases). V gave up 0 bases and J gave up 2 bases, with 14 bases separating them. CDR3 length: 16 residues. The germline V gene encodes CDR1 WSHSY and CDR2 SAAADI. The CDR3 sequence is CASSESFDSPAYEQYF. In DNA, the CDR3 is TGCGCCAGCAGTGAGTCATTCGACAGCCCGGCCTACGAGCAGTACTTC.